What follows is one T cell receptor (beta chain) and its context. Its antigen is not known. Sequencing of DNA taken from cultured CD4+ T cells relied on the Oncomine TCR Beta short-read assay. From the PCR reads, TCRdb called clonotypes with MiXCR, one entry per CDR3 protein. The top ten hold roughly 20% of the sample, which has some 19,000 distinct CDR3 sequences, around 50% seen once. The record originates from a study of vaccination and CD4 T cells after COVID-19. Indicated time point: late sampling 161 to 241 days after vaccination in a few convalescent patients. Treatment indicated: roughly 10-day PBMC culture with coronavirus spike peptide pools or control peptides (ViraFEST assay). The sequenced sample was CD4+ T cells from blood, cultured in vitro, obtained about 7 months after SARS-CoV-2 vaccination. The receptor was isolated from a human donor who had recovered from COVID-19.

The CDR3 coding sequence is TGTGCCAGCGGTTTGGGATTTCAAGAGACCCAGTACTTC. This encodes CASGLGFQETQYF. This chain connects TRBV6-5 to TRBJ2-5, with unresolved D. Germline CDR1 and CDR2: MNHEY and SVGAGI. V was cut by 8 bases and J by 2 bases, with 12 bases left in between. The CDR3 totals 13 residues.